A single sample gave rise to the 32 T cell receptor beta chains below, sequenced in a study of cytomegalovirus exposure and HLA in healthy donors. The PCR employed 60 Vbeta primers together with 13 Jbeta primers. Here immunoSEQ multiplex PCR was the method, and the copy in TCRdb shows in-frame clones only, minus some. The sample has approximately 160,000 clones, 77% seen once. Sequenced material: PBMCs. The source is a woman in her thirties in good health and CMV-seronegative.

The chain joins TRBV6-5 to TRBJ2-7, with 7 bases that match TRBD1. Germline CDR1 and CDR2: MNHEY and SVGAGI. The CDR3 length is 14 residues. V dropped 5 bases and J dropped 3; count of bases not matched to a gene: 7. The CDR3 sequence is CASSRVQGYYEQYF. The CDR3 coding sequence is TGTGCCAGCAGTAGGGTACAGGGGTACTACGAGCAGTACTTC.

The chain couples TRBV29-1 to TRBJ2-2, with 10 bases lining up with TRBD2. The V gene's germline CDR1 is SQVTM and CDR2 ANQGSEA. CDR3 size: 15 residues. J lost 6 bases, V lost 6 bases, and 10 bases had no gene match. CDR3 amino acids: CSVQRLAGASGELFF. The CDR3 DNA reads as TGCAGCGTCCAGAGGCTAGCGGGAGCCTCCGGGGAGCTGTTTTTT.

Of note for this clone: A junction end diverges from the germline sequence, so it may reflect a read error. The rearrangement links TRBV13 to TRBJ1-1; D not certain. The length of the CDR3 is 13 residues. In germline, CDR1 is PRHDT, CDR2 FYEKMQ (reference sequence). CDR3 sequence (DNA): TGTGCCAGCAGCCCGGGAATGAACACTGAAGCTCTCTTT. This encodes CASSPGMNTEALF.

The chain couples TRBV7-9 to TRBJ1-2, with 9 bases identical to TRBD1. The ends lost 5 bases at V and 3 bases at J; junction bases unmatched: 1. The CDR3 contains 13 residues. Germline CDR1 is SEHNR and CDR2 is FQNEAQ (reference sequence). Here the CDR3 reads CASSTGGHYGYTF. CDR3 in DNA: TGTGCCAGCAGCACAGGGGGCCACTATGGCTACACCTTC.

V is TRBV5-1 and J is TRBJ1-2; the match to TRBD1 covers 12 bases. V trimming: 3 bases; J trimming: 7 bases; junction bases outside the gene matches: 10. This CDR3 contains 16 residues. Germline values: CDR1 SGHRS, CDR2 YFSETQ. The CDR3 sequence: CASSSSTGTGGFGYTF. The CDR3 DNA is TGCGCCAGCAGCTCCTCCACCGGGACAGGGGGCTTTGGCTACACCTTC.

The rearrangement uses TRBV5-6 and TRBJ2-2, with 8 bases lining up with TRBD2. The CDR3 totals 18 residues. V dropped 2 bases and J dropped 0; count of bases not matched to a gene: 9. From germline, CDR1 is SGHDT and CDR2 YYEEEE. The CDR3: CASSLGLLAETNTGELFF. CDR3 coding DNA: TGTGCCAGCAGCTTAGGCCTACTAGCGGAGACGAACACCGGGGAGCTGTTTTTT.

This chain connects TRBV4-1 to TRBJ2-3; D is unclear. V dropped 2 bases and J dropped 5 bases, with 11 bases sitting between them. The CDR3 is made up of 14 amino acids. Germline-derived CDR1 and CDR2 are MGHRA and YSYEKL. CDR3 loop: CASSQRLSGDTQYF. CDR3 nucleotide sequence: TGCGCCAGCAGCCAAAGGCTGTCGGGAGATACGCAGTATTTT.

The sample holds one count of this clone. The chain employs TRBV7-3 and TRBJ2-1; 11 bases are shared with TRBD2. The germline V gene has CDR1 SGHTA and CDR2 FQGTGA. V gave up 2 bases and J gave up 4 bases; unmatched junction bases: 4. This CDR3 region has 16 residues. CDR3 sequence (DNA): TGTGCCAGCAGCTTACTGGCTAGCGGGGGGTACAATGAGCAGTTCTTC. This codes for CASSLLASGGYNEQFF.

The chain combines TRBV6-5 with TRBJ1-6; D gene unclear. From germline, CDR1 is MNHEY and CDR2 SVGAGI. This CDR3 region has 15 residues. With 1 base removed from V and 7 bases from J, the gap between germline ends came to 11 bases. CDR3 region: CASSYLVRGNSPLHF. CDR3 DNA sequence: TGTGCCAGCAGTTACTTGGTTCGGGGAAATTCACCCCTCCACTTT.

The V call is TRBV7-7, the J call TRBJ2-2, with a tentative D call TRBD2 (5 bases). In germline, CDR1 is SSHAT, CDR2 FNYEAQ (reference sequence). V lost 0 bases and J lost 0, with 8 bases in between. The CDR3 has 16 residues. The CDR3 loop is CASSLAGSANTGELFF. The CDR3 DNA is TGTGCCAGCAGCTTAGCGGGTAGCGCGAACACCGGGGAGCTGTTTTTT.

J is TRBJ2-7 and V is TRBV5-1; 10 nucleotides align to TRBD1. This CDR3 is built from 15 residues. The trim removed 4 bases at V and 4 bases at J, leaving 8 bases unmatched. The V gene's germline CDR1 is SGHRS and CDR2 YFSETQ. This CDR3 is CASSPWGTGDYEQYF. DNA for the CDR3: TGCGCCAGCAGCCCCTGGGGGACAGGGGATTACGAGCAGTACTTC.

The chain carries TRBV6-1 and TRBJ1-4; 11 bases map to TRBD1. Looked up from germline, CDR1 is MNHNS and CDR2 is SASEGT. There are 14 residues in the CDR3. J was trimmed by 8 bases and V by 6 bases; bases with no gene match: 5. The CDR3 protein is CASRERDRGEKLFF. The CDR3 DNA reads TGTGCCAGCAGGGAGAGGGACAGGGGGGAAAAACTGTTTTTT.

This clone has just a few counts. The CDR3 nucleotides are TGTGCCAGCAGCCAACTCGGGCAGGGGCCAATCACCGGGGAGCTGTTTTTT. It translates to CASSQLGQGPITGELFF. This chain connects TRBV4-2 to TRBJ2-2; D may be TRBD1 (6 bases). The CDR3 extends over 17 amino acids. Trimming stripped 2 bases from V and 4 bases from J, with 17 bases between. Germline CDR1 reads LGHNA; CDR2 reads YNFKEQ.

The chain joins TRBV5-1 to TRBJ2-7; the D gene is possibly TRBD2 (6 bases). CDR1 SGHRS and CDR2 YFSETQ come from the germline V gene. This CDR3 comprises 14 residues. The ends were cut back, 5 bases at V and 8 bases at J, with 20 bases in the middle. The CDR3 DNA follows: TGCGCCAGCAGTCTGGAGGGGAGCGGGTCTCAGCAGTACTTC. It codes for CASSLEGSGSQQYF.

This chain links TRBV25-1 with TRBJ1-2; tentative D call: TRBD1 (6 bases). The CDR3 is 13 residues long. Trimming removed 3 bases from V and 6 bases from J, with 11 bases in between. The germline V gene encodes CDR1 MGHDK and CDR2 SYGVNS. This CDR3 is CASSDRQVNGYTF. The CDR3 nucleotides read TGTGCCAGCAGTGATCGACAGGTGAATGGCTACACCTTC.

This sequence joins TRBV7-2 and TRBJ2-3, with D possibly being TRBD1 (6 bases). Germline assignment: CDR1 SGHTA and CDR2 FQGNSA. V lost 3 bases to trimming and J lost 0 bases, with 7 bases between them. The CDR3 has 14 amino acids. CDR3 amino acids: CASSFGQSTDTQYF. The CDR3 nucleotides read TGTGCCAGCAGCTTCGGACAGAGCACAGATACGCAGTATTTT.

V and J are TRBV2 and TRBJ1-1; D is perhaps TRBD1 (5 bases). Germline V CDR1 and CDR2: SNHLY, FYNNEI. CDR3 length equals 13 residues. V shed 5 bases and J shed 1 base, with 8 bases lying between them. The CDR3 protein is CASSIQGNTEAFF. The CDR3, as DNA: TGTGCCAGCAGTATTCAGGGGAACACTGAAGCTTTCTTT.

The CDR3 DNA reads TGTGCCAGTGCTCCAGGGGGCAGGAACACTGAAGCTTTCTTT. Residues: CASAPGGRNTEAFF. This chain connects TRBV19 to TRBJ1-1, with 8 bases matching TRBD1. There are 14 residues in the CDR3. CDR1 is LNHDA, CDR2 SQIVND, per germline (reference sequence). Losses at the gene ends were 8 bases for V and 1 base for J; bases not matched to a gene: 6. The full variable domain, completed using reference TRBV19 and TRBJ1-1, is DGGITQSPKYLFRKEGQNVTLSCEQNLNHDAMYWYRQDPGQGLRLIYYSQIVNDFQKGDIAEGYSVSREKKESFPLTVTSAQKNPTAFYLCASAPGGRNTEAFFGQGTRLTVV.

The chain carries TRBV4-2 and TRBJ2-5; 12 nucleotides agree with TRBD1. Germline assignment: CDR1 LGHNA and CDR2 YNFKEQ. This CDR3 has 18 amino acids. The junction had 16 bases not matched to a gene; V was cut back by 6 bases and J by 5 bases. Here the CDR3 reads CASRGGTGGSRFVETQYF. The CDR3 DNA reads as TGTGCCAGCAGAGGGGGGACAGGGGGCTCTAGATTCGTGGAGACCCAGTACTTC.

This clone was counted a few times. V is TRBV14 and J is TRBJ1-1; TRBD1 agrees at 9 bases. The ends lost 6 bases at V and 0 bases at J; junction bases unmatched: 5. The CDR3 loop spans 15 amino acids. In germline, CDR1 is SGHDN, CDR2 FVKESK. The CDR3 region has the DNA TGTGCCAGCAGACCGGACAGGGGAATGAACACTGAAGCTTTCTTT. It is translated as CASRPDRGMNTEAFF.

This chain uses TRBV6-5 with TRBJ1-5; the D is unclear. CDR3 length equals 15 residues. Germline V gene lookup returns CDR1 MNHEY and CDR2 SVGAGI. The V gene lost 5 bases and the J gene lost 4 bases, with 15 bases spanning the gap. The CDR3 sequence: CASSPSLSGNQPQHF. CDR3 bases: TGTGCCAGCAGTCCCTCCCTTAGCGGTAATCAGCCCCAGCATTTT.

This sequence joins TRBV15 and TRBJ2-1, with 11 nucleotides matching TRBD2. In germline, CDR1 is LNHNV, CDR2 YYDKDF (reference sequence). Germline trimming cut 4 bases from V and 4 bases from J; bases unmatched to any gene: 3. The CDR3 sequence is 15 residues long. The CDR3 reads CATSTLAGAYNEQFF. The CDR3 region has the DNA TGTGCCACCAGCACACTAGCGGGAGCTTACAATGAGCAGTTCTTC.

This clone occurred once. The chain is built from TRBV27 and TRBJ2-2; 7 bases fit TRBD2. There are 14 residues in the CDR3. V was clipped by 6 bases and J by 5 bases; unmatched bases: 6. Germline loops: CDR1 MNHEY, CDR2 SMNVEV (reference sequence). CDR3 amino acids: CASSGLVGTGELFF. The CDR3 DNA follows: TGTGCCAGCAGCGGACTAGTTGGGACCGGGGAGCTGTTTTTT.

This clone came up a few times. Here the CDR3 reads CAWATRLAGDEQFF. In DNA, the CDR3 is TGTGCCTGGGCGACAAGGCTAGCGGGGGATGAGCAGTTCTTC. The chain links TRBV30 to TRBJ2-1; 10 nucleotides line up with TRBD2. This CDR3 region has 14 residues. V lost 5 bases, J lost 8 bases, and 9 bases stayed unmatched. The germline V gene encodes CDR1 GTSNPN and CDR2 SVGIG (reference sequence).

The V gene is TRBV6-5, the J gene TRBJ2-5; 8 nucleotides match TRBD2. Per germline, CDR1 MNHEY and CDR2 SVGAGI. The CDR3 extends over 14 amino acids. J was trimmed by 1 base and V by 6 bases; bases with no gene match: 4. CDR3 sequence (DNA): TGTGCCAGCAGCCCTGGGACTAGCCAAGAGACCCAGTACTTC. Translated, it gives CASSPGTSQETQYF.

Regarding this clone: One junction end disagrees with the germline gene, perhaps due to a read error. The V call is TRBV7-7, the J call TRBJ2-2; tentative D call: TRBD1 (6 bases). The CDR3 spans 15 residues. The germline CDR1 and CDR2 sequences are SSHAT and FNYEAQ (reference sequence). The CDR3 sequence is CASSLTTGLTGELFF. Here the CDR3 DNA reads TGTGCTAGCAGCTTAACTACAGGGTTGACCGGGGAGCTGTTTTTT.

This rearrangement joins TRBV5-1 to TRBJ1-4; no clear D gene. V gave up 4 bases and J gave up 3 bases, with 10 bases separating them. CDR3 length equals 14 residues. CDR1 SGHRS and CDR2 YFSETQ come from the germline V gene. The CDR3 bases are TGCGCCAGCAGCGGCGGGTCAGCTAATGAAAAACTGTTTTTT. It codes for CASSGGSANEKLFF. The full variable domain, rest sourced from reference TRBV5-1 and TRBJ1-4, is KAGVTQTPRYLIKTRGQQVTLSCSPISGHRSVSWYQQTPGQGLQFLFEYFSETQRNKGNFPGRFSGRQFSNSRSEMNVSTLELGDSALYLCASSGGSANEKLFFGSGTQLSVL.

The rearrangement joins TRBV2 to TRBJ2-7; D might be TRBD1 (7 bases). The CDR3 covers 18 residues. V gave up 4 bases and J gave up 2 bases, with 24 bases separating them. CDR1 is SNHLY and CDR2 is FYNNEI in the germline V gene. This CDR3 reads CASSGGRGVLRVPYEQYF. The CDR3 DNA follows: TGTGCCAGCAGTGGCGGCAGGGGGGTATTAAGGGTCCCCTACGAGCAGTACTTC.

This clone was counted a few times. J is TRBJ1-4 and V is TRBV4-1; TRBD1 matches at 7 bases. CDR1 and CDR2 (germline): MGHRA, YSYEKL. After removal of 0 bases from V and 16 bases from J, the junction contained 8 bases not matched to a gene. The CDR3 consists of 13 residues. The CDR3 loop is CASSQERPGTAFF. CDR3 bases: TGCGCCAGCAGCCAAGAGCGGCCCGGGACAGCGTTTTTT.

The rearrangement uses TRBV10-3 and TRBJ1-2; a possible D gene is TRBD1 (6 bases). V was clipped by 6 bases and J by 4 bases, with 18 bases between them. Looked up from germline, CDR1 is ENHRY and CDR2 is SYGVKD. The CDR3 runs 15 residues. The CDR3 reads CAISTSADRRYGYTF. The CDR3 DNA reads as TGTGCCATCAGCACCAGCGCCGACAGGCGCTATGGCTACACCTTC.

V is TRBV29-1 and J is TRBJ2-7; D perhaps matches TRBD2 (6 bases). Germline CDR1 and CDR2: SQVTM and ANQGSEA. V shed 4 bases and J shed 2 bases, with 15 bases lying between them. CDR3 length: 14 amino acids. The CDR3 sequence: CSVALGTGAYEQYF. The CDR3 bases are TGCAGCGTTGCCCTAGGGACTGGCGCCTACGAGCAGTACTTC.

The gene calls are TRBV27 and TRBJ2-2; 11 nucleotides match TRBD2. With V trimmed by 3 bases and J by 7 bases, 7 bases remained unmatched. The CDR3 totals 16 residues. Germline V gives CDR1 MNHEY, CDR2 SMNVEV (reference sequence). DNA of the CDR3: TGTGCCAGCAGTTTTCGTAGCGGGAGGGCCGTCGGGGAGCTGTTTTTT. The encoded protein is CASSFRSGRAVGELFF.